This T cell receptor (beta chain) is from a study of blood T cell repertoires in COVID-19. Study-level information: From the United States, Italy and Spain came samples of acute and convalescent COVID-19. The cDNA or gDNA used as material had been derived from T cells, B-cell-depleted T cells, or PBMCs.

Symptom resolution, clearance, or two negative PCRs marked donors in Cohort 3 as recovered. Sequencing used immunoSEQ multiplex PCR; TCRdb keeps in-frame clones, though not all of them. The sample consists of approximately 130,000 clones, 86% of them appearing once. The CDR3 spans 13 residues. CDR1 is SGHRS and CDR2 is YFSETQ in the germline V gene. V shed 0 bases and J shed 4 bases, with 4 bases lying between them. Source material: PBMCs or T cells enriched from blood (not recorded which). The sequence was obtained from a woman aged 45 to 65 who had recovered from COVID-19. The J gene is TRBJ2-2, the V gene TRBV5-1; D remains ambiguous. The CDR3 coding sequence is TGCGCCAGCAGCTTGGTCGGCACCGGGGAGCTGTTTTTT. It codes for CASSLVGTGELFF. Full variable domain (remainder filled in from reference TRBV5-1 and TRBJ2-2): KAGVTQTPRYLIKTRGQQVTLSCSPISGHRSVSWYQQTPGQGLQFLFEYFSETQRNKGNFPGRFSGRQFSNSRSEMNVSTLELGDSALYLCASSLVGTGELFFGEGSRLTVL.